Shown below are 13 T cell receptor beta chains from a single sample sequenced in a study of blood T cell repertoires in COVID-19. Sequencing was performed with immunoSEQ multiplex PCR; in TCRdb, only in-frame clones are kept and a portion is missing. This repertoire shows some 98,000 clones, 82% found once; its top ten account for roughly a tenth. Sequencing was done on a sample of peripheral blood. The receptors stem from a man aged 70 or older with active or convalescent COVID-19.

The rearrangement links TRBV11-3 to TRBJ2-3; TRBD2 might be the D (6 bases). With 1 base removed from V and 5 bases from J, the gap between germline ends came to 7 bases. The germline CDR1 and CDR2 sequences are SGHNT and YENEEA. The CDR3 sequence is 13 residues long. This CDR3 reads CASSLGDLDTQYF. CDR3 in DNA: TGTGCCAGCAGCTTAGGGGACTTAGATACGCAGTATTTT. Variable domain in full (rest from reference TRBV11-3 and TRBJ2-3): EAGVVQSPRYKIIEKKQPVAFWCNPISGHNTLYWYLQNLGQGPELLIRYENEEAVDDSQLPKDRFSAERLKGVDSTLKIQPAELGDSAVYLCASSLGDLDTQYFGPGTRLTVL.

The chain recombines TRBV9 with TRBJ2-7; 9 positions agree with TRBD2. The germline V gene encodes CDR1 SGDLS and CDR2 YYNGEE. The CDR3 length is 16 residues. After removal of 0 bases from V and 3 bases from J, the junction contained 7 bases not matched to a gene. CDR3 in DNA: TGTGCCAGCAGCGTAGGGGTAGCGGGGGACGGCTACGAGCAGTACTTC. This gives the protein CASSVGVAGDGYEQYF.

The gene calls are TRBV6-5 and TRBJ1-2; D remains ambiguous. CDR3 size: 13 residues. Germline-derived CDR1 and CDR2 are MNHEY and SVGAGI. V was pared by 2 bases and J by 0 bases, with 4 bases between. CDR3 sequence (DNA): TGTGCCAGCAGTTACGGCCCTAACTATGGCTACACCTTC. This sequence encodes CASSYGPNYGYTF.

The rearrangement uses TRBV3-1 (or the pseudogene TRBV3-2) and TRBJ2-2; maybe TRBD2 (7 bases). The CDR3 length is 15 residues. Trimming took off 1 base at V and 4 bases at J, with 10 bases between the two ends. Germline V lookup: CDR1 LGHDT, CDR2 YNNKEL (reference sequence). The CDR3 sequence is CASSQGGGSTGELFF. The CDR3 DNA reads as TGTGCCAGCAGCCAAGGGGGGGGCAGCACCGGGGAGCTGTTTTTT.

This chain joins TRBV4-2 and TRBJ2-1, with 10 bases aligning to TRBD1. This CDR3 region has 16 residues. Looked up from germline, CDR1 is LGHNA and CDR2 is YNFKEQ. With V trimmed by 2 bases and J by 6 bases, 7 bases remained unmatched. The CDR3 region has the DNA TGTGCCAGCAGCCAATGGACAGGGGGAGCCTCCAATGAGCAGTTCTTC. It yields the protein CASSQWTGGASNEQFF.

V and J are TRBV2 and TRBJ2-7; 7 bases are a match to TRBD2. J gave up 4 bases and V 8 bases, and 8 bases lay outside the gene matches. This CDR3 is built from 13 residues. The V gene's germline CDR1 is SNHLY and CDR2 FYNNEI. CDR3 nucleotides: TGTGCCAGCGGGGGGGGAAGGCGGTACGAGCAGTACTTC. It specifies CASGGGRRYEQYF.

The gene calls are TRBV3-1 (or the pseudogene TRBV3-2) and TRBJ1-2, with D possibly matching TRBD1 (6 bases). Trimming left V 0 bases short and J 4 bases short, with 18 bases between. CDR1 is LGHDT and CDR2 is YNNKEL in the germline V gene (reference sequence). CDR3 size: 17 residues. The chain's CDR3 is CASSQDLQGPFFYGYTF. The CDR3 DNA follows: TGTGCCAGCAGCCAAGATCTGCAGGGGCCCTTTTTCTATGGCTACACCTTC.

The V and J genes are TRBV3-1 (or the pseudogene TRBV3-2) and TRBJ1-2; D not certain. The V end was cut by 5 bases, the J end by 8 bases, with 12 bases between. The CDR3 is 12 amino acids. CDR1 and CDR2 from the germline V gene are LGHDT and YNNKEL (reference sequence). CDR3: CASSYAYGGYTF. The CDR3 nucleotides read TGTGCCAGCAGCTATGCGTACGGGGGCTACACCTTC.

This chain links TRBV7-9 with TRBJ1-4; tentatively, D is TRBD1 (5 bases). V was trimmed by 3 bases and J by 0 bases, leaving 14 bases between them. CDR1 SEHNR and CDR2 FQNEAQ come from the germline V gene (reference sequence). This CDR3 region has 17 residues. In DNA form, the CDR3 reads TGTGCCAGCAGCTTTATAGGGGACTCCACAACTAATGAAAAACTGTTTTTT. Its translation: CASSFIGDSTTNEKLFF.

This sequence joins TRBV18 and TRBJ2-3, with 8 bases aligning to TRBD2. The junction had 9 bases not matched to a gene; V was cut back by 6 bases and J by 4 bases. Germline CDR1 KGHSH, CDR2 LQKENI. The CDR3 spans 15 residues. DNA of the CDR3: TGTGCCAGCTCTCACGGGACTAGGGGCCCAGATACGCAGTATTTT. Translation gives CASSHGTRGPDTQYF.

This clone has a handful of counts. The chain is built from TRBV19 and TRBJ1-1, with 7 bases that match TRBD1. Looked up from germline, CDR1 is LNHDA and CDR2 is SQIVND (reference sequence). CDR3 length: 16 residues. The trim removed 6 bases at V and 2 bases at J, leaving 12 bases unmatched. The DNA for the CDR3 is TGTGCCAGTAGCAGGGCAGGGGGAGAATCCAACACTGAAGCTTTCTTT. As protein: CASSRAGGESNTEAFF.

This sequence joins TRBV10-1 and TRBJ2-5, with 9 bases that match TRBD1. Germline CDR1 and CDR2: WNHNN and SYGVQD (reference sequence). Trimming cost V 3 bases and J 6 bases; bases outside gene matches: 11. CDR3 size: 16 residues. As DNA, the CDR3 is TGCGCCAGCAGTGATCGAACAGGGGGCCATGGGAAGACCCAGTACTTC. The encoded protein is CASSDRTGGHGKTQYF.

V gene TRBV25-1 combines with J gene TRBJ1-1; unclear D gene. The CDR3 has 15 amino acids. Trimming left V 8 bases short and J 0 bases short, with 16 bases between. Germline CDR1 and CDR2: MGHDK and SYGVNS. CDR3 sequence: CASPLGIRLNTEAFF. CDR3 bases: TGTGCCAGCCCTTTGGGCATAAGATTGAACACTGAAGCTTTCTTT.